This T cell receptor (beta chain) was recorded in a study of T cell changes during pregnancy in multiple sclerosis. Assay used: immunoSEQ multiplex PCR; TCRdb lists only in-frame clones, some missing. The data show roughly 20,000 clones, with roughly 91% seen just once and roughly 1.3% held by the top ten. Germline CDR1 and CDR2: LGHNT and FRNRAP. This CDR3 comprises 14 residues. The germline V and J ends were trimmed by 8 bases and 2 bases, with 16 bases remaining between them. This clonotype was sampled from a female donor in good health, enrolled as a control in a pregnancy study. The material sequenced was CD4+ T cells from peripheral blood mononuclear cells, taken in the first trimester of pregnancy. The rearrangement links TRBV12-5 to TRBJ2-7; D unclear. As DNA, the CDR3 is TGTGCTAGTATGGGTTTGGGCCTGGCCTACGAGCAGTACTTC. Translating it yields CASMGLGLAYEQYF.